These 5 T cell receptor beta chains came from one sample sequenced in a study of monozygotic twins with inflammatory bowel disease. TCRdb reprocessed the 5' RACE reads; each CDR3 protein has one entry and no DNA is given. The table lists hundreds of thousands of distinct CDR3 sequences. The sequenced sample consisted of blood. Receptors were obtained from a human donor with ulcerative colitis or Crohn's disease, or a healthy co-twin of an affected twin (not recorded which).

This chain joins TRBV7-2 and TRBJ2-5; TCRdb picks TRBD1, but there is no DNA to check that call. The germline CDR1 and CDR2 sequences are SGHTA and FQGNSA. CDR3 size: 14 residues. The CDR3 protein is CASSQTGRQETQYF.

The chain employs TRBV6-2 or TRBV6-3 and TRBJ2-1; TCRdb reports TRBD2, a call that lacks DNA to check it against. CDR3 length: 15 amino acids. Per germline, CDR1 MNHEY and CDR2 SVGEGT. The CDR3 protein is CASSYASGGYNEQFF.

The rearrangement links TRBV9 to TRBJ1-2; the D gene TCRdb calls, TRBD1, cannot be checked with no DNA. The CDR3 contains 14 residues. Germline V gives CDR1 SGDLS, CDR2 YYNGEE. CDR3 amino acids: CASSVVDTNYGYTF.

The CDR3 reads CASSSVGAAGEQYF. The chain employs TRBV12-3 or TRBV12-4 and TRBJ2-7; TCRdb gives TRBD1 as the D gene, but with no DNA this cannot be confirmed. The CDR3 is made up of 14 amino acids.

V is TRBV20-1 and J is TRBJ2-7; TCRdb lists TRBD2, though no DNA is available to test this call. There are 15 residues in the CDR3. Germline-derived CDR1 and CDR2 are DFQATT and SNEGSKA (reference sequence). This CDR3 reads CSARSPAGVSYEQYF.